One and the same sample provided the 6 T cell receptor beta chains below, sequenced in a study of blood T cell repertoires in COVID-19. The method was immunoSEQ multiplex PCR; TCRdb's version includes in-frame clones alone and lacks a portion of them. The sample carries roughly 48,000 clones, 85% to 90% recorded once. Input material: peripheral blood. The receptors originated from a human donor in a cohort sampled during active COVID-19.

The genes are TRBV9 and TRBJ1-4; 8 nucleotides match TRBD1. CDR1 SGDLS and CDR2 YYNGEE come from the germline V gene. The CDR3 has 15 residues. Unmatched junction bases numbered 7, after V lost 2 bases and J lost 7 bases. The CDR3 sequence is CASSVSGGEGEKLFF. The CDR3 coding sequence is TGTGCCAGCAGCGTCTCAGGGGGCGAGGGTGAAAAACTGTTTTTT.

This chain connects TRBV3-1 (or the pseudogene TRBV3-2) to TRBJ1-2; D remains unclear. In germline, CDR1 is LGHDT, CDR2 YNNKEL (reference sequence). The CDR3 consists of 11 residues. The ends were cut back, 5 bases at V and 5 bases at J, with 6 bases in the middle. CDR3 loop: CASSGLYGYTF. The CDR3 region has the DNA TGTGCCAGCAGCGGTCTATATGGCTACACCTTC.

The V call is TRBV2, the J call TRBJ1-2; D possibly corresponds to TRBD1 (6 bases). This CDR3 spans 16 amino acids. V was clipped by 6 bases and J by 4 bases, with 21 bases between them. CDR1 and CDR2 (germline): SNHLY, FYNNEI. In nucleotides, the CDR3 is TGTGCCAGCAGCGCTCTCTCCGTCGGACAGATCTATGGCTACACCTTC. It yields the protein CASSALSVGQIYGYTF.

This chain uses TRBV2 with TRBJ2-7; TRBD1 matches 8 bases. CDR3 length: 14 residues. Per the germline V gene, CDR1 is SNHLY and CDR2 is FYNNEI. The junction had 5 bases not matched to a gene; V was cut back by 1 base and J by 6 bases. In nucleotides, the CDR3 is TGTGCCAGCAGTGAAGGGGACAGGCTCGGCGAGCAGTACTTC. It specifies CASSEGDRLGEQYF.

In its sample, this clone was seen a few times. The V gene is TRBV2, the J gene TRBJ1-5; D uncertain. Deletions cut 7 bases from V and 7 bases from J, with 14 bases between. Germline V lookup: CDR1 SNHLY, CDR2 FYNNEI. CDR3 length equals 13 residues. The CDR3 here is CASIYAEGQPQHF. The CDR3 nucleotides are TGTGCCAGCATTTACGCCGAGGGCCAGCCCCAGCATTTT. Based on the CDR3 plus reference TRBV2 and TRBJ1-5, the full variable domain is EPEVTQTPSHQVTQMGQEVILRCVPISNHLYFYWYRQILGQKVEFLVSFYNNEISEKSEIFDDQFSVERPDGSNFTLKIRSTKLEDSAMYFCASIYAEGQPQHFGDGTRLSIL.

This sequence joins TRBV6-4 and TRBJ1-6; TRBD1 might be the D (6 bases). Germline V gives CDR1 MRHNA, CDR2 SNTAGT. The V end was cut by 2 bases, the J end by 16 bases, with 27 bases between. The CDR3 consists of 17 residues. The CDR3 is CASSDVYTGSGGGLLHF. Here the CDR3 DNA reads TGTGCCAGCAGTGACGTATATACAGGGAGCGGTGGGGGTTTGCTCCACTTT.